The 31 T cell receptor beta chains below all came from one sample that was sequenced in a study of T cell clonotyping in hematopoietic cell transplantation. This sample's time point: recipient sample about 28 days before transplant, after cytoreduction. Profiling relied on immunoSEQ multiplex PCR, and the TCRdb table lists in-frame clones only, not all of them. The sample includes 25,000 to 35,000 clones, 85% to 95% of them seen just once. The input for sequencing was peripheral blood mononuclear cells, taken before stem cell transplant. The source of these receptors is a man aged 50-60 years with acute myeloid leukemia. Some clones in this sample may be carry-over from other donors' samples.

The CDR3 nucleotides are TGTGCCAGCAGCTTATCACTAGCAGGAACCGAGCAGTTCTTC. Amino acids: CASSLSLAGTEQFF. This chain connects TRBV7-2 to TRBJ2-1, with D perhaps matching TRBD2 (6 bases). Germline values: CDR1 SGHTA, CDR2 FQGNSA. The CDR3 contains 14 residues. The V end was cut by 2 bases, the J end by 10 bases, with 15 bases between.

This sequence joins TRBV2 and TRBJ2-5, with TRBD2 matching 7 bases. Germline V CDR1 and CDR2: SNHLY, FYNNEI. The CDR3 totals 12 residues. J was trimmed by 3 bases and V by 10 bases; bases with no gene match: 5. CDR3 sequence: CATRTREETQYF. DNA for the CDR3: TGTGCCACCCGGACTAGGGAAGAGACCCAGTACTTC.

The chain links TRBV6-6 to TRBJ1-5; possibly TRBD1 for D (5 bases). This CDR3 has 12 residues. The V gene's germline CDR1 is MNHNY and CDR2 SVGAGI (reference sequence). Trimming shortened V by 6 bases and J by 9 bases, and 12 bases separated the two germline ends. CDR3 amino acids: CASRSGQGPQHF. The CDR3 coding sequence is TGTGCCAGCAGATCTGGTCAGGGGCCCCAGCATTTT.

This rearrangement joins TRBV19 to TRBJ1-1; D not resolved. The CDR3 contains 13 residues. Trimming pared 6 bases from V and 1 base from J, leaving 9 bases between. The germline gives CDR1 LNHDA, CDR2 SQIVND (reference sequence). CDR3 bases: TGTGCCAGTAGCTGGGAGCAGAACACTGAAGCTTTCTTT. Protein product: CASSWEQNTEAFF.

The gene calls are TRBV7-2 and TRBJ2-1; D could derive from TRBD1 or TRBD2 (5 bases each). This CDR3 comprises 14 residues. Trimming stripped 0 bases from V and 4 bases from J, with 7 bases between. Germline CDR1 is SGHTA and CDR2 is FQGNSA. CDR3 bases: TGTGCCAGCAGCTTAGCGGGGGAGTACAATGAGCAGTTCTTC. Encoded protein: CASSLAGEYNEQFF.

The chain is built from TRBV4-3 and TRBJ2-2; TRBD2 matches at 10 bases. The CDR3 extends over 21 amino acids. Trimming removed 1 base from V and 4 bases from J; junction bases left unmatched: 18. The V gene's germline CDR1 is LGHNA and CDR2 YSLEER. The CDR3 bases are TGCGCCAGCAGCCAAGTCTTGGCTAGCGGGGGAAGTACTTCCCGCACCGGGGAGCTGTTTTTT. Its translation: CASSQVLASGGSTSRTGELFF.

This chain links TRBV27 with TRBJ1-5; D is unresolved. The CDR3 is 14 amino acids. Deletions cut 4 bases from V and 0 bases from J, with 7 bases between. Germline lookup yields CDR1 MNHEY and CDR2 SMNVEV (reference sequence). The CDR3 DNA sequence: TGTGCCAGCAGTTGGGTCTATAGCAATCAGCCCCAGCATTTT. Encoded protein: CASSWVYSNQPQHF.

This clone was seen a single time. The chain couples TRBV5-6 to TRBJ1-2, with 7 bases that match TRBD1. V shed 4 bases, J shed 8 bases, and the junction held 8 bases outside the gene matches. CDR1 and CDR2 (germline): SGHDT, YYEEEE. There are 13 residues in the CDR3. CDR3 nucleotide sequence: TGTGCCAGCAGCCACGACAGGGAGAGCGGCTACACCTTC. Protein sequence: CASSHDRESGYTF.

The chain has TRBV2 and TRBJ2-7; 8 bases agree with TRBD1. The V segment lost 5 bases and the J segment 5 bases; nucleotides outside the gene matches: 11. CDR3 length equals 15 residues. CDR1 and CDR2 (germline): SNHLY, FYNNEI. CDR3 sequence (DNA): TGTGCCAGCAGTAGACAGGGGATCCGAAACGACGAGCAGTACTTC. It specifies CASSRQGIRNDEQYF. Variable domain in full (rest from reference TRBV2 and TRBJ2-7): EPEVTQTPSHQVTQMGQEVILRCVPISNHLYFYWYRQILGQKVEFLVSFYNNEISEKSEIFDDQFSVERPDGSNFTLKIRSTKLEDSAMYFCASSRQGIRNDEQYFGPGTRLTVT.

V is TRBV5-1 and J is TRBJ2-3, with D perhaps TRBD2 (5 bases). CDR1 and CDR2 (germline): SGHRS, YFSETQ. CDR3 size: 15 residues. Trimming shortened V by 0 bases and J by 4 bases, and 12 bases separated the two germline ends. The CDR3 here is CASSLVEGRADTQYF. CDR3 bases: TGCGCCAGCAGCTTGGTAGAGGGAAGGGCAGATACGCAGTATTTT.

This clone was seen once. The V call is TRBV25-1, the J call TRBJ1-2, with D possibly matching TRBD1 (5 bases). CDR1 is MGHDK and CDR2 is SYGVNS in the germline V gene. Deletions cut 5 bases from V and 6 bases from J, with 16 bases between. This CDR3 region has 14 residues. CDR3 DNA sequence: TGTGCCAGCAGTCCCCTCAGGGAGGACCATGGCTACACCTTC. As protein: CASSPLREDHGYTF.

The chain joins TRBV19 to TRBJ2-7; 9 bases fit TRBD2. The ends lost 1 base at V and 2 bases at J; junction bases unmatched: 3. CDR1 and CDR2 from the germline V gene are LNHDA and SQIVND (reference sequence). The CDR3 runs 15 residues. CDR3 sequence (DNA): TGTGCCAGTAGTATAGGACTAGCGGATACCTACGAGCAGTACTTC. It translates to CASSIGLADTYEQYF.

This chain connects TRBV28 to TRBJ1-5, with D unclear. The CDR3 length is 15 residues. Deletions cut 7 bases from V and 0 bases from J, with 13 bases between. Germline V CDR1 and CDR2: MDHEN, SYDVKM. The CDR3 DNA reads as TGTGCCAGCACGTCCGGGGTTAGTAGCAATCAGCCCCAGCATTTT. Amino acids: CASTSGVSSNQPQHF.

The chain uses TRBV5-4 and TRBJ1-2; weak D call: TRBD1 (6 bases). The CDR3 has 15 residues. CDR1 SGHNT and CDR2 YYREEE come from the germline V gene (reference sequence). V dropped 0 bases and J dropped 7 bases, with 16 bases sitting between them. The DNA for the CDR3 is TGTGCCAGCAGCTTGGATGGCACGGGAGGGGGTGGCTACACCTTC. This sequence encodes CASSLDGTGGGGYTF.

This chain links TRBV5-4 with TRBJ2-7; 12 nucleotides line up with TRBD2. V gave up 1 base and J gave up 6 bases; unmatched junction bases: 2. Germline lookup yields CDR1 SGHNT and CDR2 YYREEE (reference sequence). This CDR3 contains 14 residues. CDR3: CASSLKLAGGEQYF. CDR3 DNA: TGTGCCAGCAGCTTGAAACTAGCGGGAGGCGAGCAGTACTTC. Drawing the rest from reference TRBV5-4 and TRBJ2-7, the complete variable domain is ETGVTQSPTHLIKTRGQQVTLRCSSQSGHNTVSWYQQALGQGPQFIFQYYREEENGRGNFPPRFSGLQFPNYSSELNVNALELDDSALYLCASSLKLAGGEQYFGPGTRLTVT.

The CDR3 is CASSYSGRGGPDTQYF. The CDR3 region has the DNA TGTGCCAGCAGTTACTCAGGGCGGGGGGGCCCCGATACGCAGTATTTT. This rearrangement joins TRBV6-5 to TRBJ2-3, with TRBD2 matching over 9 bases. V lost 0 bases to trimming and J lost 6 bases; unmatched junction nucleotides: 7. The V gene's germline CDR1 is MNHEY and CDR2 SVGAGI. This CDR3 is built from 16 residues.

The rearrangement uses TRBV25-1 and TRBJ1-4; tentative D call: TRBD1 (5 bases). The CDR3 consists of 14 residues. CDR1 and CDR2 (germline): MGHDK, SYGVNS. V was clipped by 3 bases and J by 7 bases, with 12 bases between them. The CDR3 sequence is CASSDQGPFEKLFF. CDR3 sequence (DNA): TGTGCCAGCAGTGACCAGGGACCCTTTGAAAAACTGTTTTTT.

This clone was detected a few times. V usage is TRBV19 and J usage is TRBJ2-5, with 14 nucleotides matching TRBD2. The CDR3 consists of 15 residues. V lost 6 bases and J lost 9; bases outside the gene matches: 9. The germline V gene encodes CDR1 LNHDA and CDR2 SQIVND (reference sequence). The CDR3 region has the DNA TGTGCCAGTAGCACCGGGACTAGCGGGAGTTTGGCCCAGTACTTC. Protein: CASSTGTSGSLAQYF.

The chain couples TRBV4-2 to TRBJ2-6, with a tentative D call TRBD1 (5 bases). Germline CDR1 reads LGHNA; CDR2 reads YNFKEQ. Trimming took off 5 bases at V and 3 bases at J, with 20 bases between the two ends. The CDR3 runs to 18 residues. The CDR3 DNA follows: TGTGCCAGCAGCAGACGACAGAGTGAAGGGGATGGGGCCAACGTCCTGACTTTC. Translated, it gives CASSRRQSEGDGANVLTF.

This chain connects TRBV13 to TRBJ2-2; weak D call: TRBD2 (6 bases). Trimming removed 2 bases at V and 5 bases at J, with 12 bases between. From germline, CDR1 is PRHDT and CDR2 FYEKMQ (reference sequence). There are 15 residues in the CDR3. CDR3 protein: CASSLYGGGTGELFF. The CDR3 DNA follows: TGTGCCAGCAGCTTATACGGGGGAGGAACCGGGGAGCTGTTTTTT.

This clone was recorded once. V gene TRBV6-6 combines with J gene TRBJ2-5, with D possibly matching TRBD1 (6 bases). The J call is in doubt because the DNA end fits TRBJ2-7 better. This CDR3 contains 13 residues. Germline CDR1 is MNHNY and CDR2 is SVGAGI (reference sequence). The CDR3 reads CASSPQGFDEQYF. CDR3 coding DNA: TGTGCCAGCAGCCCGCAGGGGTTCGACGAGCAGTACTTC.

The chain is built from TRBV4-2 and TRBJ2-7; D gene ambiguous. The V and J ends lost 1 base and 2 bases respectively, with 9 bases between them. Germline-derived CDR1 and CDR2 are LGHNA and YNFKEQ. The CDR3 sequence is 14 residues long. CDR3 protein: CASSQGANTYEQYF. In DNA form, the CDR3 reads TGTGCCAGCAGCCAAGGAGCGAATACCTACGAGCAGTACTTC.

V is TRBV19 and J is TRBJ1-1, with a tentative D call TRBD1 (6 bases). This CDR3 comprises 15 residues. Trimming left V 6 bases short and J 0 bases short, with 14 bases between. In germline, CDR1 is LNHDA, CDR2 SQIVND (reference sequence). CDR3 DNA sequence: TGTGCCAGTAGAAAGCCAGGGGTTGTGAACACTGAAGCTTTCTTT. Translated: CASRKPGVVNTEAFF.

This sequence joins TRBV7-7 and TRBJ2-2; the match to TRBD2 covers 11 bases. The CDR3 is 14 amino acids. Germline V lookup: CDR1 SSHAT, CDR2 FNYEAQ (reference sequence). Trimming at V came to 6 bases and at J to 6 bases, leaving 3 bases not matched to a gene. The CDR3 spells CASSSGGAPGELFF. CDR3 sequence (DNA): TGTGCCAGCAGTAGCGGGGGGGCCCCCGGGGAGCTGTTTTTT.

This clone was seen a single time. This chain joins TRBV27 and TRBJ1-2; possibly TRBD1 for D (5 bases). The germline V gene encodes CDR1 MNHEY and CDR2 SMNVEV (reference sequence). CDR3 length: 12 residues. Trimming shortened V by 8 bases and J by 8 bases, and 15 bases separated the two germline ends. The CDR3 coding sequence is TGTGCCAGCGGAACTGGCAGGGAGGGCTACACCTTC. Protein sequence: CASGTGREGYTF.

This sequence joins TRBV28 and TRBJ1-2; 9 bases line up with TRBD1. CDR3 length: 15 amino acids. The germline CDR1 and CDR2 sequences are MDHEN and SYDVKM. Unmatched junction bases numbered 10, after V lost 7 bases and J lost 4 bases. The CDR3 nucleotides read TGTGCCAGCACTCCGGGGACAGGGATGATCTATGGCTACACCTTC. Its protein product is CASTPGTGMIYGYTF.

This chain joins TRBV19 and TRBJ2-1, with D possibly being TRBD2 (6 bases). Trimming pared 6 bases from V and 2 bases from J, leaving 17 bases between. Germline loops: CDR1 LNHDA, CDR2 SQIVND (reference sequence). The CDR3 contains 16 residues. CDR3 nucleotides: TGTGCCAGTAGGGGATTCGGGAGCGCCACCTACAATGAGCAGTTCTTC. Encoded protein: CASRGFGSATYNEQFF.

V and J are TRBV6-1 and TRBJ1-4; 7 bases agree with TRBD1. This CDR3 is built from 12 residues. Germline values: CDR1 MNHNS, CDR2 SASEGT. V trimming: 3 bases; J trimming: 10 bases; junction bases outside the gene matches: 2. The DNA of the CDR3 is TGTGCCAGCAGTGATAGGGGGCGAAAACTGTTTTTT. Amino acids: CASSDRGRKLFF.

The V gene is TRBV7-2, the J gene TRBJ2-2; D tentatively reads TRBD1 or TRBD2 (5 bases each). Trimming took 5 bases from V and 7 from J, leaving 14 bases between them. CDR1 and CDR2 from the germline V gene are SGHTA and FQGNSA. The CDR3 loop spans 14 amino acids. This CDR3 reads CASSEGRFGGELFF. The DNA of the CDR3 is TGTGCCAGCAGCGAGGGGCGCTTTGGCGGGGAGCTGTTTTTT.

The CDR3 reads CASSSGPLKYEQYF. The CDR3 DNA reads as TGTGCCAGCAGTTCGGGCCCTCTAAAATACGAGCAGTACTTC. This chain uses TRBV7-9 with TRBJ2-7; D unresolved. Germline V lookup: CDR1 SEHNR, CDR2 FQNEAQ (reference sequence). V shed 6 bases and J shed 4 bases, with 16 bases lying between them. There are 14 residues in the CDR3. Complete variable domain (other parts from reference TRBV7-9 and TRBJ2-7): DTGVSQNPRHKITKRGQNVTFRCDPISEHNRLYWYRQTLGQGPEFLTYFQNEAQLEKSRLLSDRFSAERPKGSFSTLEIQRTEQGDSAMYLCASSSGPLKYEQYFGPGTRLTVT.

This clone turned up a few times. V is TRBV2 and J is TRBJ1-5; TRBD1 matches 7 bases. V shed 6 bases, J shed 7 bases, and the junction held 6 bases outside the gene matches. This CDR3 is built from 13 residues. Germline CDR1 SNHLY, CDR2 FYNNEI. CDR3 nucleotide sequence: TGTGCCAGCAGCGCAACAGGGGCCCAGCCCCAGCATTTT. It is translated as CASSATGAQPQHF.